Given below is one T cell receptor beta chain in context. The antigen is undetermined. The CDR3 totals 16 residues. Germline V gives CDR1 LNHNV, CDR2 YYDKDF (reference sequence). Losses at the gene ends were 3 bases for V and 8 bases for J; bases not matched to a gene: 12. PCR involved 60 Vbeta and 13 Jbeta primers. Clones were sequenced by immunoSEQ multiplex PCR, and TCRdb holds only the in-frame ones, with some missing. Among about 86,000 clones listed, 70% to 75% were seen once. The data are from a study of cytomegalovirus exposure and HLA in healthy donors. Whole-study findings and limits: A later analysis found TCR association rates differed by HLA locus, highest for DRB1 and lowest for HLA-C.

The chain joins TRBV15 to TRBJ1-4; 7 positions agree with TRBD1. This TCR came from a woman between 50 and 59 years old in good health and CMV-seropositive. Sequencing input: PBMCs. CDR3 coding DNA: TGTGCCACCAGCAGCCCCTCCAGGGGGGTCGAAGAAAAACTGTTTTTT. This sequence encodes CATSSPSRGVEEKLFF.